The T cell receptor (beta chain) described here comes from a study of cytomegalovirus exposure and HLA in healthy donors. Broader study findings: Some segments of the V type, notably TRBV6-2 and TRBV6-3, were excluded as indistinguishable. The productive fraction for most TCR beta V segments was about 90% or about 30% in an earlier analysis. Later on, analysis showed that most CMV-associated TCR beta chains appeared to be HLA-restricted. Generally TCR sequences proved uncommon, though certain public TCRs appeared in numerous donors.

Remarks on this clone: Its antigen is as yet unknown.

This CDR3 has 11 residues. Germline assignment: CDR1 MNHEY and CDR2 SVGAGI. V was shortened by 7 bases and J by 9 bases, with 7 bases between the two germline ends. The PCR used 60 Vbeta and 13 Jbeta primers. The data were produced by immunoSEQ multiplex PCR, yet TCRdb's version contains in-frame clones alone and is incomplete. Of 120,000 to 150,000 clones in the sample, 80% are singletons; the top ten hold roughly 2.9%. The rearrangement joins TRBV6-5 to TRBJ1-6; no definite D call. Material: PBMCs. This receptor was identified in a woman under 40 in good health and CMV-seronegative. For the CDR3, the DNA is TGTGCCAGCATCCCGGGTTCACCCCTCCACTTT. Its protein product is CASIPGSPLHF.